This TCR beta chain was captured in a study of T cells in narcolepsy. As for the study in general: Patients with NT1 or NT2 and healthy control donors were enrolled. Findings of the study overall: Comparing one patient's CSF and blood CD4+ clonotypes highlighted HCRT- and TRIB2-specific autoreactive clonotypes. Healthy controls reportedly lacked the autoreactive clonotypes serially found in patients' blood.

Concerning this clone: The target antigen is unknown.

The method was immunoSEQ multiplex PCR; TCRdb's version includes in-frame clones alone and lacks a portion of them. The sample holds just under 30,000 clones; around 87% are singletons and the top ten take about 0.9%. This clonotype was obtained from a human donor in good health. Sequencing used memory (CD45RA-) CD4+ T cells from blood.

The CDR3 DNA follows: TGTGCCAGCTCACCACGGGACAGGGCCGAACGGGAGCAGTACTTC. It encodes CASSPRDRAEREQYF. The rearrangement joins TRBV18 to TRBJ2-7, with 9 nucleotides matching TRBD1. The CDR3 runs to 15 residues. The germline gives CDR1 KGHSH, CDR2 LQKENI. J gave up 7 bases and V 1 base, and 8 bases lay outside the gene matches.